This T cell receptor (beta chain) comes out of a study of neoadjuvant nivolumab and ipilimumab in lung cancer. Repertoires were generated with immunoSEQ multiplex PCR, while TCRdb's copy carries only in-frame clones and drops some. The data contain fewer than 40,000 clones, 89% of them singletons. V was pared by 0 bases and J by 7 bases, with 12 bases between. CDR3 length: 14 amino acids. Germline V CDR1 and CDR2: SGHRS, YFSETQ. Broader study findings: TCR sequencing covered a small number of samples. TCR clonality did not significantly correlate with pathologic tumor regression. Only two of four nivolumab-treated tumors gained richness and clonality by surgery. Compared with tumor-adjacent uninvolved lung, resected tumors showed greater richness and clonality.

As concerns this clone: Its antigen is as yet unknown.

The chain is built from TRBV5-1 and TRBJ2-3; possible D gene TRBD2, 5 bases. This sample comprised peripheral blood, obtained before neoadjuvant nivolumab, alone or with ipilimumab. This TCR came from an adult with non-small cell lung cancer. CDR3 region: CASSLAARGNTQYF. In DNA form, the CDR3 reads TGCGCCAGCAGCTTGGCGGCTAGAGGGAATACGCAGTATTTT. Full variable domain (remainder filled in from reference TRBV5-1 and TRBJ2-3): KAGVTQTPRYLIKTRGQQVTLSCSPISGHRSVSWYQQTPGQGLQFLFEYFSETQRNKGNFPGRFSGRQFSNSRSEMNVSTLELGDSALYLCASSLAARGNTQYFGPGTRLTVL.